This T cell receptor (beta chain) was found in a study of T cell responses to AZD1222 COVID-19 vaccine. Trimming took 5 bases from V and 6 from J, leaving 7 bases between them. CDR1 and CDR2 from the germline V gene are SGHVS and FNYEAQ. This CDR3 comprises 12 residues. This clone was detected only once. Its antigen is as yet unknown. Method: immunoSEQ multiplex PCR; TCRdb's copy keeps in-frame clones and lacks some. The sample has some 110,000 clones, 85% to 90% seen once. Regarding the study as a whole: Distributed over spike, vaccine-associated CD4 TCRs predominated at 160-218 and 743-854. After the peak T cell response, and only then, were repertoires sampled. Spike-specific TCR breadth rose after two AZD1222 doses, and depth rose as well. Donors were chiefly white British, with a greater number of females, and clonal diversity was perhaps underestimated.

The chain uses TRBV7-6 and TRBJ2-2; D remains ambiguous. The origin of this receptor is an adult in good health. The sample here was peripheral blood, taken on day 0 of AZD1222 vaccination. The CDR3 loop is CASSRMAGELFF. Here the CDR3 DNA reads TGTGCCAGCAGCCGGATGGCCGGGGAGCTGTTTTTT.